This paragraph reports one T cell receptor beta chain. This clone was detected only a few times. This clone's antigen is unknown. No qualities accompany the bases; no much larger clone lies one base away. The data originate from a study of blood T cell repertoires in COVID-19 (dated by TCRdb to 2020 to 2021). As for the study more broadly: Collaborator samples came from the United States, Italy and Spain and covered acute and convalescent phases of COVID-19. Where available, HLA class I and class II types were obtained from metadata supplied by the sample provider rather than from assay-based typing. The samples were drawn from the first 160 participants of the ongoing ImmuneRACE study and from over 950 subjects provided by 6 global collaborators. The material from the prospective study consisted of cDNA or gDNA derived from T cells, B-cell-depleted T cells, or PBMCs. Sample metadata almost always included a de-identified subject ID, COVID-19 status, age in years and sex. The repertoires were released in a freely available public database meant as a resource for research on the immune response to SARS-CoV-2. Deeply sampled blood TCRbeta repertoires from subjects exposed to, actively infected with, or recovered from COVID-19 were included in the dataset. On the study overall, not on this receptor specifically: Clinical and demographic metadata were provided uncurated, with the amount varying by source and participant.

TCRbeta CDR3 regions were amplified from genomic DNA by means of the immunoSEQ Assay, a bias-controlled multiplex PCR. The original methods were these. The number of nucleated cells in each sample was estimated by amplification of reference gene primers within the assay. To quantify the absolute abundance of each unique TCRbeta CDR3 rearrangement, sequence reads were collapsed and filtered. For each sample, productive Simpson clonality was calculated by taking the square root of Simpson's diversity index across productive rearrangements. TCRdb stores this immuneACCESS table with in-frame sequences only. Part of the clones is absent; in the studies checked, under half of the shortfall reflects unresolved V genes, and no reason is known for the rest. V, J and clone size reflect that table, while D and trimming were determined from the DNA. The sample table holds some 40,000 clones, of which 80% to 90% were seen once. Together, the top ten hold 5.2% of the sample.

Sequences SEHNR (CDR1) and FQNEAQ (CDR2) are obtained from the germline V gene (reference sequence). V is clipped by 5 bases and J by 4 bases, and the sequence between their germline boundaries is 18 bases long. The cysteine opens and the phenylalanine closes a CDR3 of 15 amino acids. Only the CDR3 portion is preserved as DNA: 45 bases, with reading frame beginning at the first base. The collaborating institutions used their own protocols to collect whole blood in K2EDTA tubes. For TCRbeta analysis, collaborators shipped samples in one of three forms: frozen whole blood, isolated PBMCs, or DNA extracted from either of those sample types.

Specimen: peripheral blood. The chain links TRBV7-9 with TRBJ2-7, with the D gene uncertain. This sequence originates from a man aged 35-49 years with active COVID-19. The CDR3 sequence is CASSPVESLFYEQYF. The DNA sequence follows: TGTGCCAGCAGCCCTGTGGAGTCCCTCTTTTACGAGCAGTACTTC.